The source of this TCR beta chain is a study of blood T cell repertoires in COVID-19. Study-wide context: Samples taken during acute and convalescent COVID-19 were collected in the United States, Italy and Spain. The analysed material was cDNA or gDNA that came from T cells, B-cell-depleted T cells, or PBMCs.

The germline gives CDR1 SGHRS, CDR2 YFSETQ. The CDR3 has 15 residues. Trimming took 0 bases from V and 0 from J, leaving 7 bases between them. Original processing methods: Estimation of nucleated cell counts was performed using reference gene primer amplification. TCRdb's table, derived via immunoSEQ multiplex PCR, lists solely in-frame clones and lacks some. Clone size and the V and J calls come from that table; the DNA yielded D and trimming. Here the sample spans 83,000 or so clones, roughly 78% being singletons. The material sequenced was peripheral blood. This receptor was taken from a human donor in a cohort sampled during active COVID-19. The chain joins TRBV5-1 to TRBJ1-3; possibly TRBD1 for D (5 bases). The CDR3 DNA sequence: TGCGCCAGCAGCTTGGACGGGGGCTCTGGAAACACCATATATTTT. Protein product: CASSLDGGSGNTIYF.